The next 13 T cell receptor beta chains were all read from a single sample in a study of a mutant IDH1 vaccine in newly diagnosed glioma (dated by TCRdb to the early 2020s). Libraries were built with the immunoSEQ multiplex PCR assay. Imported from immuneACCESS, the table was reduced by TCRdb to in-frame sequences with V and J called. These copies leave out some clones; in studies compared against another copy, an unresolved V gene accounts for under half, and the cause of the remainder is not known. The sample table holds some 16,000 clones, of which roughly 85% were seen once. 8% to 10% of the sample goes to the ten largest clones. The sample's time point label, in plain terms: baseline, week 1 (first vaccination visit). The treatment or condition label here, explained by the study, means: pre-vaccination baseline after standard-of-care therapy. Sequenced here: PBMCs, sampled from a glioma patient treated with radiotherapy, temozolomide or both. These TCRs come from a middle-aged man with glioma.

V is TRBV30 and J is TRBJ2-5; D is perhaps TRBD2 (6 bases). V was pared by 0 bases and J by 2 bases, with 10 bases between. The CDR3 sequence is 14 residues long. CDR1 and CDR2 (germline): GTSNPN, SVGIG (reference sequence). The CDR3 protein is CAWSVGGSQETQYF. DNA for the CDR3: TGTGCCTGGAGTGTCGGGGGTTCACAAGAGACCCAGTACTTC.

V and J are TRBV13 and TRBJ2-2; D is undetermined. V lost 5 bases, J lost 5 bases, and 9 bases lay in between. In germline, CDR1 is PRHDT, CDR2 FYEKMQ (reference sequence). CDR3 size: 13 residues. Here the CDR3 DNA reads TGTGCCAGCAGCCCTCCGAGTACCGGGGAGCTGTTTTTT. Translated, it gives CASSPPSTGELFF.

The chain combines TRBV7-6 with TRBJ2-7; D call uncertain. The V and J ends lost 1 base and 0 bases respectively, with 10 bases between them. Germline CDR1 is SGHVS and CDR2 is FNYEAQ. This CDR3 is 15 amino acids long. DNA for the CDR3: TGTGCCAGCAGCTTAGGTCAGAGAATCTCCTACGAGCAGTACTTC. Its translation is CASSLGQRISYEQYF.

The chain employs TRBV7-8 and TRBJ2-3; TRBD2 aligns across 7 bases. V gave up 5 bases and J gave up 3 bases; unmatched junction bases: 14. CDR3 size: 17 residues. CDR1 is SGHVS and CDR2 is FQNEAQ in the germline V gene. The CDR3 sequence: CASSPEGVGGSTDTQYF. Here the CDR3 DNA reads TGTGCCAGCAGCCCTGAGGGAGTGGGCGGGAGTACAGATACGCAGTATTTT.

This chain joins TRBV18 and TRBJ1-1; D call uncertain. The CDR3 covers 15 residues. The germline gives CDR1 KGHSH, CDR2 LQKENI. The germline V and J ends were trimmed by 2 bases and 6 bases, with 16 bases remaining between them. CDR3 bases: TGTGCCAGCTCACCAGAAGTTACGGTTGTTGCTGAAGCTTTCTTT. Its translation: CASSPEVTVVAEAFF.

This clone was counted a single time. V gene TRBV11-3 combines with J gene TRBJ2-3, with D hard to call. The V end lost 5 bases, the J end lost 0 bases, and 9 bases lay between the germline ends. The CDR3 runs 14 residues. Germline CDR1 is SGHNT and CDR2 is YENEEA. Here the CDR3 reads CASSQGRSTDTQYF. The CDR3 DNA reads as TGTGCCAGCAGCCAAGGCAGAAGCACAGATACGCAGTATTTT.

In its sample, this clone was seen a few times. This sequence joins TRBV29-1 and TRBJ1-1, with D possibly matching TRBD1 (6 bases). Germline CDR1 reads SQVTM; CDR2 reads ANQGSEA. The ends were cut back, 2 bases at V and 1 base at J, with 8 bases in the middle. CDR3 length: 13 residues. CDR3 bases: TGCAGCGTTGAAAGGACAGCGAACACTGAAGCTTTCTTT. It yields the protein CSVERTANTEAFF.

The chain recombines TRBV6-1 with TRBJ2-5; D possibly corresponds to TRBD2 (7 bases). V gave up 8 bases and J gave up 7 bases, with 20 bases separating them. In germline, CDR1 is MNHNS, CDR2 SASEGT. The CDR3 has 14 residues. For the CDR3, the DNA is TGTGCCAGCTCACAGGCGGGGGCGTTGGGGACCCAGTACTTC. Encoded protein: CASSQAGALGTQYF.

This sequence joins TRBV10-3 and TRBJ2-7; TRBD2 agrees at 7 bases. Germline V gene sequence: CDR1 ENHRY, CDR2 SYGVKD. The ends lost 5 bases at V and 9 bases at J; junction bases unmatched: 10. The CDR3 runs to 13 residues. CDR3 residues: CAISSGLEKGQYV. DNA of the CDR3: TGTGCCATCAGTTCCGGACTAGAAAAAGGGCAGTACGTC.

The V call is TRBV30, the J call TRBJ2-1; 7 bases are shared with TRBD1. The J segment lost 7 bases and the V segment lost 2 bases, leaving 5 bases of the junction unmatched. CDR3 size: 13 residues. Germline CDR1 is GTSNPN and CDR2 is SVGIG (reference sequence). The CDR3 nucleotides read TGTGCCTGGAGTCGAGACAGGGTAAATGAGCAGTTCTTC. Its translation is CAWSRDRVNEQFF.

This clone appeared a single time. This sequence joins TRBV18 and TRBJ1-2, with 9 bases identical to TRBD1. V lost 2 bases and J lost 8; bases outside the gene matches: 6. From germline, CDR1 is KGHSH and CDR2 LQKENI. The CDR3 is made up of 14 amino acids. The DNA of the CDR3 is TGTGCCAGCTCACCAGGGACAGGGACAGTCGGCTACACCTTC. Translating gives CASSPGTGTVGYTF.

The V call is TRBV11-2, the J call TRBJ1-5, with TRBD1 as a possible D gene (6 bases). Trimming shortened V by 5 bases and J by 3 bases, and 17 bases separated the two germline ends. Germline CDR1 SGHAT, CDR2 FQNNGV. The CDR3 consists of 16 residues. CDR3 bases: TGTGCCAGCAGCCCTCAACAGGGAAATCTCAATCAGCCCCAGCATTTT. This gives the protein CASSPQQGNLNQPQHF. The whole variable domain, remainder taken from reference TRBV11-2 and TRBJ1-5, is EAGVAQSPRYKIIEKRQSVAFWCNPISGHATLYWYQQILGQGPKLLIQFQNNGVVDDSQLPKDRFSAERLKGVDSTLKIQPAKLEDSAVYLCASSPQQGNLNQPQHFGDGTRLSIL.

The genes are TRBV19 and TRBJ2-7, with 8 bases aligning to TRBD1. Trimming cost V 4 bases and J 7 bases; bases outside gene matches: 3. Germline V gene data show CDR1 as LNHDA and CDR2 as SQIVND (reference sequence). The CDR3 contains 12 residues. The CDR3 DNA follows: TGTGCCAGTAGTAGAGGACAGGGAGAGCAGTACGTC. Amino acids: CASSRGQGEQYV.